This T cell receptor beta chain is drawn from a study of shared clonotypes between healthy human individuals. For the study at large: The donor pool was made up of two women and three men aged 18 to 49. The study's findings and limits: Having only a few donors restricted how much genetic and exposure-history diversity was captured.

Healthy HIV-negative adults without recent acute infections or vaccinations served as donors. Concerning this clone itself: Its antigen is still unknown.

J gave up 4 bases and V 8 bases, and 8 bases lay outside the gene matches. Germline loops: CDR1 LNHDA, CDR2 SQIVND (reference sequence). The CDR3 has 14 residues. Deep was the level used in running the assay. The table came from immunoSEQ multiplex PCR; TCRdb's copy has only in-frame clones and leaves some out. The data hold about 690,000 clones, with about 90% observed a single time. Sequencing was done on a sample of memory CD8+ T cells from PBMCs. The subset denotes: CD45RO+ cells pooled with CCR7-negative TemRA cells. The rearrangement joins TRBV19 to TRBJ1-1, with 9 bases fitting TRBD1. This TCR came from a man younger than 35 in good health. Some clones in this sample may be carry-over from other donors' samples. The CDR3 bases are TGTGCCAGTTGTGTGGGGGGACAGGGCACTGAAGCTTTCTTT. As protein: CASCVGGQGTEAFF.